The rows below give T cell receptor beta chains drawn from one sample of a study of T cells after yellow fever vaccination. Each CDR3 protein gets one entry after TCRdb re-called the 5' RACE reads with MiXCR. The sample holds 60,000 to 75,000 distinct CDR3 sequences, approximately 7% seen once. The sample was CD8+ T cells sorted from PBMCs, taken around 45 days after the first yellow fever vaccination. The receptors derive from a man aged 18 to 29 who received the YFV17D yellow fever vaccine. The CDR3 runs from the conserved cysteine through the conserved F or W. D genes are given only for firm matches. Clone size is not always given. Where it is, it says once, few, many or a class for expanded clones.

V	size	D	J	DNA	CDR3
TRBV18	few	-	TRBJ1-2	TGTGCCAGCTCACCCAACGGTGGGGCTGGCGGCTACACCTTC	CASSPNGGAGGYTF
TRBV5-1	-	TRBD2	TRBJ2-2	TGCGCCAGCAGCGTAGAAGCGGGGGGGAACACCGGGGAGCTGTTTTTT	CASSVEAGGNTGELFF
TRBV2	many	-	TRBJ2-6	TGTGCCAGCAGGACAGGTAGCGGGGCCAACGTCCTGACTTTC	CASRTGSGANVLTF
TRBV5-4	-	-	TRBJ2-1	TGTGCCAGCAGCCCAGGGTTTCCTAGCTCCTACAATGAGCAGTTCTTC	CASSPGFPSSYNEQFF
TRBV7-3	many	TRBD2	TRBJ2-1	TGTGCCAGCAGCTTAACCGGGGGGGCCAACAATGAGCAGTTCTTC	CASSLTGGANNEQFF
TRBV6-1	many	-	TRBJ2-2	TGTGCCAGCAGGGAGCTGATCAACACCGGGGAGCTGTTTTTT	CASRELINTGELFF
TRBV19	many	TRBD1	TRBJ2-7	TGTGCCAGTAGTATAGGGACAGGGGAGTACGAGCAGTACTTC	CASSIGTGEYEQYF
TRBV15	-	TRBD1	TRBJ2-1	TGTGCCACCAGCGGCCGCGCCGACAGGGGTACGAGTAATGAGCAGTTCTTC	CATSGRADRGTSNEQFF
TRBV6-5	many	-	TRBJ2-3	TGTGCCAGCAGTTATCAGCCCGTACCTACCACCCCAGATACGCAGTATTTT	CASSYQPVPTTPDTQYF
TRBV7-9	-	-	TRBJ1-2	TGTGCCAGCAGCTTATCCACAGGGCCAGGCTATGGCTACACCTTC	CASSLSTGPGYGYTF
TRBV7-8	many	-	TRBJ1-1	TGTGCCAGCAGCTTGAGTGCGTTGGCGAACACTGAAGCTTTCTTT	CASSLSALANTEAFF
TRBV6-2/TRBV6-3	many	-	TRBJ1-1	TGTGCCAGCAGTTACACGGGGCGGGATGAAGCTTTCTTT	CASSYTGRDEAFF